This TCR beta chain was found in a study of cytomegalovirus exposure and HLA in healthy donors. Assay used: immunoSEQ multiplex PCR; TCRdb lists only in-frame clones, some missing. In the table there are 250,000 or so clones, roughly 87% of which are singletons. About this clone: Antigen specificity is unknown.

The study, taken as a whole, reports: Specificity for CMV antigens was confirmed in vitro for a few of the CMV-associated chains. Reports credit the classifier with highly specific, highly sensitive diagnosis of cytomegalovirus status.

This CDR3 has 14 amino acids. Per germline, CDR1 MNHNY and CDR2 SVGAGI (reference sequence). The V gene end was trimmed by 3 bases and the J gene end by 2 bases; junction bases not matched to a gene: 2. V is TRBV6-6 and J is TRBJ2-7; 9 bases are a match to TRBD2. The clonotype was recovered from a man aged 18 to 29 in good health and CMV-seropositive. The sequencing sample was made of PBMCs. CDR3 nucleotides: TGTGCCAGCAGTTATAGCGGGAGCGCCTACGAGCAGTACTTC. Translation: CASSYSGSAYEQYF.